This T cell receptor beta chain appears in the sequencing data of a study of blood T cell repertoires in COVID-19. Study information: COVID-19 samples from acute and convalescent phases originated in the United States, Italy and Spain.

In the source study's methods: Estimated nucleated cell counts came from reference gene primer amplification. This table comes from immunoSEQ multiplex PCR, and its TCRdb copy is limited to in-frame clones, with some not included. V, J and clone size derive from that table, while D and trimming were established from the DNA sequence. The sample has about 62,000 clones, roughly 90% seen once; the top ten hold roughly 5.2%. From germline, CDR1 is LGHNA and CDR2 YNFKEQ. Deletions cut 3 bases from V and 3 bases from J, with 8 bases between. The CDR3 is 13 residues long. What was sequenced was peripheral blood. V gene TRBV4-2 combines with J gene TRBJ1-2; D is uncertain. This TCR came from a human donor in a cohort sampled during active COVID-19. CDR3 nucleotides: TGTGCCAGCAGCCAGCCAGGCGACTATGGCTACACCTTC. It encodes CASSQPGDYGYTF.